This is a list of T cell receptor beta chains from one sample in a study of blood T cells in healthy people across ages. TCRdb redid the calling of the 5' RACE reads with MiXCR, one entry per CDR3 protein. In the table there are under 800,000 distinct CDR3 sequences, around 46% of which are singletons. The material sequenced was blood. These receptors originate from a woman aged 55-70 years in good health. Each CDR3 is given with its conserved first and last residue. The order of the fields is V gene, D gene, clone size, J gene, CDR3 DNA, CDR3 protein. D genes are given only for firm matches. Clone size appears in some rows only: once, few, many, or a class for an expanded clone.

>TRBV5-1|.|.|TRBJ2-1
TGCGCCAGCAGCTTGGAGGCGGAATCCTACAATGAGCAGTTCTTC
CASSLEAESYNEQFF
>TRBV6-5|.|.|TRBJ2-2
TGTGCCAGCGTGAAAAACCAGAACACCGGGGAGCTGTTTTTT
CASVKNQNTGELFF
>TRBV15|.|.|TRBJ2-3
TGTGCCACCAGCAGACATGCTAGCGGCACAGATACGCAGTATTTT
CATSRHASGTDTQYF
>TRBV7-9|TRBD1|.|TRBJ2-6
TGTGCCAGCAGCTTATGGGTAACAGGGGGCCGATCTGGGGCCAACGTCCTGACTTTC
CASSLWVTGGRSGANVLTF
>TRBV20-1|TRBD2|.|TRBJ2-4
TGCAGTGCTAGAGATCGGGGACTAGCGGGGAGGCCGCGTGAGCAGTACTTC
CSARDRGLAGRPREQYF
>TRBV20-1|TRBD2|.|TRBJ2-7
TGCAGTGCTAGAGCTTCAAGCGGGGGGGGTAGCTCCTACGAGCAGTACTTC
CSARASSGGGSSYEQYF
>TRBV5-6|.|.|TRBJ2-1
TGTGCCAGCAGCCGAGTCGGCGAGGGCCCCTACAATGAGCAGTTCTTC
CASSRVGEGPYNEQFF
>TRBV7-6|.|.|TRBJ2-5
TGTGCCAGCAGCTTAGAGGACTTGGCCCAGTACTTC
CASSLEDLAQYF
>TRBV28|TRBD2|.|TRBJ2-7
TGTGCCAGTGGGACTAGCGGCCATACCTACGAGCAGTACTTC
CASGTSGHTYEQYF
>TRBV7-9|.|few|TRBJ1-1
TGTGCCAGCAGCTCCCAGGACAGTAACACTGAAGCTTTCTTT
CASSSQDSNTEAFF
>TRBV14|.|.|TRBJ1-2
TGTGCCAGCAGCCAAAACGATAGGGGTGGTGGCTACACCTTC
CASSQNDRGGGYTF
>TRBV7-8|TRBD1|.|TRBJ2-2
TGTGCCAGCAGCTACCGACAGGGGGGCACCGGGGAGCTGTTTTTT
CASSYRQGGTGELFF
>TRBV7-2|TRBD2|.|TRBJ2-5
TGTGCCGGCAGCTTAGCGGGACTAGCGGGAGGGACGGAGACCCAGTACTTC
CAGSLAGLAGGTETQYF
>TRBV7-9|.|few|TRBJ1-5
TGTGCCAGCAGTCGAGGTCAGGGAACTCAGCCCCAGCATTTT
CASSRGQGTQPQHF
>TRBV11-3|TRBD1|few|TRBJ2-2
TGTGCCAGCAGTCAAGGTTGGACAGGCACCGGGGAGCTGTTTTTT
CASSQGWTGTGELFF
>TRBV11-1|.|many|TRBJ2-7
TGTGCCAGCAGCCCCAGGGGCGGCTACGAGCAGTACTTC
CASSPRGGYEQYF
>TRBV25-1|TRBD1|.|TRBJ2-6
TGTGCCAGCACCCAGACAGGGGCAGTCTCTGGGGCCAACGTCCTGACTTTC
CASTQTGAVSGANVLTF
>TRBV12-3/TRBV12-4|.|.|TRBJ2-7
TGTGCCAGCAGTTTCGTGGAAAATCAGTACTTC
CASSFVENQYF
>TRBV4-3|.|.|TRBJ2-7
TGCGCCTGCAGCCAAGATGGTGTACAGCACGAGCAGTACTTC
CACSQDGVQHEQYF
>TRBV9|.|many|TRBJ1-2
TGTGCCAGCAGCCCGCGGAGTAGCAAAGTAGACTATGGCTACACCTTC
CASSPRSSKVDYGYTF
>TRBV6-2/TRBV6-3|TRBD2|.|TRBJ2-2
TGTGCCAGCAGGACTAGCGGGAGTGGCACCGGGGAGCCGTTTTTT
CASRTSGSGTGEPFF
>TRBV20-1|TRBD1|many|TRBJ2-7
TGCAGTACAGGGGGGCTTTCCTACGAGCAGTACTTC
CSTGGLSYEQYF
>TRBV28|TRBD1|many|TRBJ2-5
TGTGCCAGCAGTACTTCTAACAGGGGTTTACGCGGGACCCAGTACTTC
CASSTSNRGLRGTQYF
>TRBV25-1|TRBD2|.|TRBJ2-1
TGTGCCAGCAGTGAGATAGCGGGAGGGCTCAGTAATGAGCAGTTCTTC
CASSEIAGGLSNEQFF
>TRBV24-1|TRBD2|few|TRBJ2-1
TGTGCCACCAGCCGGGGTAGCGGGGGGGCCGGAAAGGAGAATGAGCAGTTCTTC
CATSRGSGGAGKENEQFF
>TRBV4-3|TRBD2|many|TRBJ2-7
TGCGCCAGCAGCCAAGATCCAGCGGGAGGTGTCGAGCAGTACTTC
CASSQDPAGGVEQYF
>TRBV3-1|.|once|TRBJ2-3
TGTGCCAGCAGCCAAAATCCCATGCCCCCTAGCACAGATACGCAGTATTTT
CASSQNPMPPSTDTQYF
>TRBV20-1|TRBD1|.|TRBJ1-1
TGCAGTGCTAGAGATTCACAGGGGAACACTGAAGCTTTTTTT
CSARDSQGNTEAFF
>TRBV12-5|.|.|TRBJ1-6
TGTGCTAGTGGTTTGGGACAGAAGAATTCACCCCTCCACTTT
CASGLGQKNSPLHF
>TRBV4-1|.|.|TRBJ2-5
TGCGCCAGCAGCCAAGAACCCACTAGGGGGTCAAGGGAGACCCAGTACTTC
CASSQEPTRGSRETQYF
>TRBV29-1|.|.|TRBJ2-5
TGCAGCGTTGAGTGGAGGGAAGAGACCCAGTACTTC
CSVEWREETQYF
>TRBV30|.|once|TRBJ2-2
TGTGCCGGGAGTGCGACCGGGGAGCTGTTTTTT
CAGSATGELFF
>TRBV24-1|TRBD1|.|TRBJ2-7
TGTGCCACCAGTGATAAGACAGGGGGGACCTACGAGCAGTACTTC
CATSDKTGGTYEQYF
>TRBV6-6|.|.|TRBJ2-1
TGTGCCAGCTGGGGGGTTTTAGGGGACAATGAGCAGTTCTTC
CASWGVLGDNEQFF
>TRBV6-1|.|.|TRBJ2-3
TGTGCCAGCAGGGACCGGGTCGGGGGCACAGATACGCAGTATTTT
CASRDRVGGTDTQYF
>TRBV9|TRBD2|many|TRBJ2-1
TGTGCCAGCAGCAAGACTAGCGGGAGGGCCGGTGAGCAGTTCTTC
CASSKTSGRAGEQFF
>TRBV14|TRBD2|.|TRBJ2-5
TGTGCCAGCAGCCGAGGGAGGGCCCAAGAGACCCAGTACTTC
CASSRGRAQETQYF
>TRBV28|TRBD1|.|TRBJ1-5
TGTGCCAGCAGACTACAGGGGGCAGGTCAGCCCCAGCATTTT
CASRLQGAGQPQHF
>TRBV20-1|.|many|TRBJ1-2
TGCAGTGCTAGGGCAGGGGACTGGGTCGGCTATGGCTACACCTTC
CSARAGDWVGYGYTF
>TRBV6-5|TRBD1|.|TRBJ2-3
TGTGCCAGCAGTTACAGGACAGGGGTTGCGACAGATACGCAGTATTTT
CASSYRTGVATDTQYF
>TRBV30|TRBD2|few|TRBJ2-7
TGTGCCTGGAGAGGAGCGGGAAATAACTACGAGCAGTACTTC
CAWRGAGNNYEQYF
>TRBV25-1|.|.|TRBJ1-4
TGTGCCAGCAGTAGCGTCTCCTCAAATGAAAAACTGTTTTTT
CASSSVSSNEKLFF
>TRBV20-1|TRBD2|.|TRBJ2-1
TGCAGTGCTAGAGAGCCCCGACTAGCGGGCTACAATGAGCAGTTCTTC
CSAREPRLAGYNEQFF
>TRBV20-1|TRBD2|few|TRBJ2-1
TGCAGTGCTAGTGGACTAGCGGGAGGGCCGAGCTACAATGAGCAGTTCTTC
CSASGLAGGPSYNEQFF
>TRBV6-6|.|.|TRBJ2-5
TGTGCCAGCAGTTACTTAGGGCCTCGGAATGAGCAGTACTTC
CASSYLGPRNEQYF
>TRBV6-5|.|few|TRBJ1-2
TGTGCCAGCAGGGACAGACTCTATGGCTACACCTTC
CASRDRLYGYTF
>TRBV3-1|.|few|TRBJ1-2
TGTGCCAGCAGCGGACCGGGGGACTATGGCTACACCTTC
CASSGPGDYGYTF
>TRBV6-2/TRBV6-3|TRBD1|once|TRBJ2-4
TGTGCCAGCAGCTTCAGACAGGGTCGAAGGTACTTC
CASSFRQGRRYF